What follows are 5 T cell receptor beta chains derived from one specimen sequenced in a study of blood T cell repertoires in COVID-19. Measured with immunoSEQ multiplex PCR; TCRdb has only the in-frame clones, and not every one. Of 7,000 to 9,500 clones in the sample, approximately 86% were seen once. The sequenced sample consisted of peripheral blood. These receptors were obtained from a human donor in a cohort sampled during active COVID-19.

The chain uses TRBV5-1 and TRBJ2-3; TRBD2 aligns across 9 bases. CDR3 size: 16 residues. V shed 4 bases and J 0 bases; nucleotides not matched to a gene: 6. Looked up from germline, CDR1 is SGHRS and CDR2 is YFSETQ. The CDR3 sequence is CASSVGTSLSTDTQYF. CDR3 coding DNA: TGCGCCAGCAGCGTCGGGACTAGCCTGAGCACAGATACGCAGTATTTT.

The chain has TRBV25-1 and TRBJ2-5; no clear D. Germline V CDR1 and CDR2: MGHDK, SYGVNS. Trimming removed 1 base at V and 7 bases at J, with 10 bases between. CDR3 size: 13 residues. CDR3 sequence: CASSELPGWTQYF. The CDR3, as DNA: TGTGCCAGCAGTGAATTGCCCGGTTGGACCCAGTACTTC.

The chain combines TRBV19 with TRBJ2-1; D unresolved. Trimming shortened V by 1 base and J by 5 bases, and 6 bases separated the two germline ends. The CDR3 extends over 13 amino acids. Germline V gene sequence: CDR1 LNHDA, CDR2 SQIVND (reference sequence). CDR3 protein: CASSIALNNEQFF. The DNA of the CDR3 is TGTGCCAGTAGTATAGCCCTAAACAATGAGCAGTTCTTC.

The chain combines TRBV5-1 with TRBJ2-7, with 10 bases lining up with TRBD2. The CDR3 totals 15 residues. J lost 0 bases, V lost 5 bases, and 5 bases had no gene match. From germline, CDR1 is SGHRS and CDR2 YFSETQ. CDR3 in DNA: TGCGCCAGCAGAACCTCTAGCGGGAGCTCCTACGAGCAGTACTTC. Protein: CASRTSSGSSYEQYF.

The V and J genes are TRBV19 and TRBJ1-5; 7 bases are shared with TRBD1. CDR1 LNHDA and CDR2 SQIVND come from the germline V gene (reference sequence). The ends lost 5 bases at V and 7 bases at J; junction bases unmatched: 8. The CDR3 totals 14 residues. In DNA form, the CDR3 reads TGTGCCAGTAGTCAACAGGGGCTGGGGCAGCCCCAGCATTTT. Residues: CASSQQGLGQPQHF.